A single sample is the source of the 16 T cell receptor beta chains below, sequenced in a study of early T cells in non-severe SARS-CoV-2 infection. TCRdb redid the calling of the 5' RACE reads with MiXCR, one entry per CDR3 protein. Among 60,000 or so distinct CDR3 sequences listed, approximately 12% were seen once. Sequenced: whole blood. The receptors here all came from an adult who was a healthcare worker with PCR-confirmed SARS-CoV-2 infection or an uninfected control (not recorded which).

In regard to this clonotype: This may stem from a read error, because a much larger clone lies one nucleotide away. The rearrangement uses TRBV3-1 and TRBJ1-5; D possibly corresponds to TRBD2 (6 bases). The J call may be wrong; the DNA end is better matched by TRBJ2-3. Germline assignment: CDR1 LGHDT and CDR2 YNNKEL (reference sequence). The CDR3 is 14 amino acids. This CDR3 is CASSPGVSNQPQYF. For the CDR3, the DNA is TGTGCCAGCAGTCCGGGGGTTAGCAATCAGCCCCAGTATTTT.

For this clonotype: Possible read error: a much larger clone is one base away. The chain carries TRBV9 and TRBJ2-2, with D possibly TRBD2 on 5 matching bases. Germline CDR1 SGDLS, CDR2 YYNGEE. The CDR3 covers 14 residues. CDR3 DNA sequence: TGTGTCAGCAGCGTAGAGGGTTTGGCCGGGGAGCTGTTTTTT. This gives the protein CVSSVEGLAGELFF.

This clonotype was counted many times. This rearrangement joins TRBV23-1 to TRBJ2-7, with a possible D match to TRBD2 (5 bases). TRBV23-1 is labeled an ORF, and its function is uncertain. This CDR3 has 15 amino acids. Trimming pared 0 bases from V and 0 bases from J, leaving 9 bases between. The CDR3 DNA reads as TGCGCCAGCAGTCAATCCCCGGGGTACTCCTACGAGCAGTACTTC. Amino acids: CASSQSPGYSYEQYF.

This clonotype was recorded at least ten times. The chain links TRBV7-9 to TRBJ1-1; TRBD1 matches at 7 bases. Germline V gene lookup returns CDR1 SEHNR and CDR2 FQNEAQ (reference sequence). The CDR3 consists of 15 residues. The trim removed 4 bases at V and 2 bases at J, leaving 7 bases unmatched. CDR3 amino acids: CASSSYRGGNTEAFF. CDR3 nucleotide sequence: TGTGCCAGCAGCTCCTACAGGGGAGGAAACACTGAAGCTTTCTTT.

This clonotype was found a few times. V and J are TRBV12-3 or TRBV12-4 and TRBJ2-7; unclear D gene. Trimming shortened V by 4 bases and J by 0 bases, and 13 bases separated the two germline ends. The length of the CDR3 is 15 residues. CDR3 loop: CASSSSARSSYEQYF. CDR3 nucleotide sequence: TGTGCCAGCAGTTCCTCGGCCCGGAGCTCCTACGAGCAGTACTTC.

This clonotype was found many times. The chain links TRBV29-1 to TRBJ2-3; no definite D call. CDR3 length equals 13 residues. The germline V gene has CDR1 SQVTM and CDR2 ANQGSEA. V lost 3 bases to trimming and J lost 6 bases, with 13 bases between them. This CDR3 reads CSVDAPLTDTQYF. The CDR3 DNA sequence: TGCAGCGTTGATGCTCCTCTCACGGATACGCAGTATTTT.

At least ten counts were recorded for this clonotype. The CDR3 protein is CACPRGDSRGYTF. The CDR3 bases are TGTGCCTGTCCTAGGGGTGACAGTCGCGGCTACACCTTC. The chain carries TRBV30 and TRBJ1-2; tentative D call: TRBD1 (5 bases). V lost 6 bases and J lost 8, with 19 bases in between. From germline, CDR1 is GTSNPN and CDR2 SVGIG (reference sequence). The CDR3 has 13 amino acids.

The chain carries TRBV27 and TRBJ2-7; 9 positions agree with TRBD1. Trimming removed 5 bases from V and 5 bases from J; junction bases left unmatched: 7. The germline V gene encodes CDR1 MNHEY and CDR2 SMNVEV (reference sequence). The CDR3 length is 14 residues. The CDR3 sequence is CASSKWDRDHEQYF. For the CDR3, the DNA is TGTGCCAGCAGTAAGTGGGACAGGGACCACGAGCAGTACTTC.

The chain is built from TRBV28 and TRBJ2-7; TRBD2 might be the D (5 bases). The V gene lost 6 bases and the J gene lost 10 bases, with 16 bases spanning the gap. Germline values: CDR1 MDHEN, CDR2 SYDVKM. The CDR3 consists of 12 residues. The CDR3 sequence is CASRLPRGLQYF. The CDR3 region has the DNA TGTGCCAGCAGACTCCCCCGCGGACTCCAGTACTTC.

This clonotype was seen ten or more times. The chain carries TRBV29-1 and TRBJ2-3; possibly TRBD1 or TRBD2 for D (5 bases each). CDR1 is SQVTM and CDR2 is ANQGSEA in the germline V gene. The V end lost 3 bases, the J end lost 0 bases, and 13 bases lay between the germline ends. The CDR3 has 15 amino acids. Written as DNA, the CDR3 is TGCAGCGTTGAGACCGGGACGTCTAGCACAGATACGCAGTATTTT. Encoded protein: CSVETGTSSTDTQYF.

This clonotype was seen only once. The chain links TRBV5-1 to TRBJ1-4; D not resolved. The V end was cut by 5 bases, the J end by 0 bases, with 11 bases between. This CDR3 has 15 residues. Per the germline V gene, CDR1 is SGHRS and CDR2 is YFSETQ. In DNA, the CDR3 is TGCGCCAGCAGTAGTACGGGCACAACTAATGAAAAACTGTTTTTT. Amino acid sequence: CASSSTGTTNEKLFF.

A few counts support this clonotype. The J gene is TRBJ2-7, the V gene TRBV28, with D unclear. This CDR3 has 11 residues. Germline V gene data show CDR1 as MDHEN and CDR2 as SYDVKM. CDR3 in amino acids: CAVENSYEQYF. CDR3 coding DNA: TGTGCGGTCGAGAACTCCTACGAGCAGTACTTC. The full variable domain, rest sourced from reference TRBV28 and TRBJ2-7, is DVKVTQSSRYLVKRTGEKVFLECVQDMDHENMFWYRQDPGLGLRLIYFSYDVKMKEKGDIPEGYSVSREKKERFSLILESASTNQTSMYLCAVENSYEQYFGPGTRLTVT.

This clonotype was observed a few times. The gene calls are TRBV5-1 and TRBJ2-2; no clear D. V lost 4 bases, J lost 3 bases, and 10 bases lay in between. CDR1 is SGHRS and CDR2 is YFSETQ in the germline V gene. This CDR3 region has 14 residues. The CDR3 sequence is CASSPFDDTGELFF. For the CDR3, the DNA is TGCGCCAGCAGCCCGTTCGACGACACCGGGGAGCTGTTTTTT.

This clonotype was detected ten times or more. The chain carries TRBV6-5 and TRBJ2-3; D unclear. V was shortened by 2 bases and J by 4 bases, with 10 bases between the two germline ends. In germline, CDR1 is MNHEY, CDR2 SVGAGI. The CDR3 has 14 residues. CDR3 protein: CASSYVPGADTQYF. In DNA form, the CDR3 reads TGTGCCAGCAGTTACGTACCCGGTGCAGATACGCAGTATTTT.

V usage is TRBV12-3 or TRBV12-4 and J usage is TRBJ2-7; the D call may be TRBD1 or TRBD2 (5 bases each). This CDR3 has 15 residues. The V end lost 1 base, the J end lost 9 bases, and 19 bases lay between the germline ends. DNA for the CDR3: TGTGCCAGCAGTTTAGATACGGGACGGACTTCTTTGCAGTACTTC. Translation gives CASSLDTGRTSLQYF.

This clonotype occurred many times. The rearrangement joins TRBV11-2 to TRBJ2-7; 8 positions agree with TRBD2. Germline CDR1 reads SGHAT; CDR2 reads FQNNGV. The CDR3 has 17 amino acids. J was trimmed by 4 bases and V by 5 bases; bases with no gene match: 16. The CDR3 sequence: CASSRNRRAGEGYEQYF. CDR3 nucleotides: TGTGCCAGCAGCCGTAATCGGCGAGCGGGAGAAGGTTACGAGCAGTACTTC.